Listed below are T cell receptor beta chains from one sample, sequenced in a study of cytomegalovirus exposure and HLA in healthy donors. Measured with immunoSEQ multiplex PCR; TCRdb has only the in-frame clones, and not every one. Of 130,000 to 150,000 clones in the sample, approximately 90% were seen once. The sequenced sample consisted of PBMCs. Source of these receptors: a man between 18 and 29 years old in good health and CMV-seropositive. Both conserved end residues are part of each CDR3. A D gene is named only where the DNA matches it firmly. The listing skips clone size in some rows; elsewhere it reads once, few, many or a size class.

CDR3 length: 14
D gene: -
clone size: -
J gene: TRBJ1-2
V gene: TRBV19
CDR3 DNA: TGTGCCAGTAGTATGGCCAGGCTCGGTTTAGGCTACACCTTC
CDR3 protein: CASSMARLGLGYTF

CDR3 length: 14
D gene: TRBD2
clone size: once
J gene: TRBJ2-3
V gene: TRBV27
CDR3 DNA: TGTGCCAGCCGGAAGCGGGAGAGGGCAGATACGCAGTATTTT
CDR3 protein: CASRKRERADTQYF

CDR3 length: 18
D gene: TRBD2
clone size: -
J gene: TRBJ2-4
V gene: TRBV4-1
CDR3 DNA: TGCGCCAGCAGCCAAGGAATAGTCCGGGAGGGGACCAAAAACATTCAGTACTTC
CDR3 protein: CASSQGIVREGTKNIQYF

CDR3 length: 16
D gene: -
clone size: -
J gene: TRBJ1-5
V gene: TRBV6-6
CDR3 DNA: TGTGCCAGCAGTTACTGGGTGCAGGGGAGCAATCAGCCCCAGCATTTT
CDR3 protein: CASSYWVQGSNQPQHF

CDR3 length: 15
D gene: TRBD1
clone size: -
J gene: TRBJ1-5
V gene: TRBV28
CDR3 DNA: TGTGCCAGCATCACCACCGGGACAGGGAATCAGCCCCAGCATTTT
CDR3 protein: CASITTGTGNQPQHF

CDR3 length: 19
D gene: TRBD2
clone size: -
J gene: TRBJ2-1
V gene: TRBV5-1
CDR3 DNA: TGCGCCAGCAGCTCAGTTACCGGGACTAGCGGGGGGCCTTACAATGAGCAGTTCTTC
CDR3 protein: CASSSVTGTSGGPYNEQFF

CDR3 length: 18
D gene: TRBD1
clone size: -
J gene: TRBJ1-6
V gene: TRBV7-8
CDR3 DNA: TGTGCCAGCAGCTGGCCAAGGGGACAGGGCCCCTTTAATTCACCCCTCCACTTT
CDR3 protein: CASSWPRGQGPFNSPLHF

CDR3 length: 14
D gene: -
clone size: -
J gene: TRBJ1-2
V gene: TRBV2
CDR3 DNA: TGTGCCAGCAGGGTGGGACTTACGACCTATGGCTACACCTTC
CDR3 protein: CASRVGLTTYGYTF

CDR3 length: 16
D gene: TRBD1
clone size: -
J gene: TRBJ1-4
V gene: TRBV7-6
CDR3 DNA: TGTGCCAGCTCCATAGGCGGAGGGGGCGCAAATGAAAAACTGTTTTTT
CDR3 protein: CASSIGGGGANEKLFF

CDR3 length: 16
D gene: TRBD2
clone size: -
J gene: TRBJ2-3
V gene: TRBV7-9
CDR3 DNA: TGTGCCAGCAGCTTATTACTAGCGGGAGGGACAGATACGCAGTATTTT
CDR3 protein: CASSLLLAGGTDTQYF

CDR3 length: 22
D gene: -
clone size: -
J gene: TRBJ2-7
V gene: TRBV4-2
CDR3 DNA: TGTGCCAGCAGCCAAGAACTGGTGGCGAGGGCGGAAGGACGTCCGAGGCCCTACGAGCAGTACTTC
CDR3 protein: CASSQELVARAEGRPRPYEQYF

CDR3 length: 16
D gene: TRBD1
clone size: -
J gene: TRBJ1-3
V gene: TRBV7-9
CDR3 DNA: TGTGCCAGCAGCCCACGCCGGCAGGGGGCCGGAAACACCATATATTTT
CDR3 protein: CASSPRRQGAGNTIYF

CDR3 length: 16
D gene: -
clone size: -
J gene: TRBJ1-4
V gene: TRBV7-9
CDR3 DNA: TGTGCCAGCAGCTTAGCAGAGGAGGGCGGGAGTGAAAAACTGTTTTTT
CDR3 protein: CASSLAEEGGSEKLFF

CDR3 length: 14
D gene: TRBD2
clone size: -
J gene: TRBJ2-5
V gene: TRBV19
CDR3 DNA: TGTGCCAGCAGGAGGGTCGGGGGGCAAGAGACCCAGTACTTC
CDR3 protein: CASRRVGGQETQYF

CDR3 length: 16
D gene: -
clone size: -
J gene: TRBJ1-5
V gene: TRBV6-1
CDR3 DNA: TGTGCCAGCAGTGAACCCGTTCGGACAGCCTATCAGCCCCAGCATTTT
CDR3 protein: CASSEPVRTAYQPQHF

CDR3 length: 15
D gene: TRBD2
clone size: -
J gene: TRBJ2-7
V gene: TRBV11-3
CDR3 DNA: TGTGCCAGCAGCTTAGGGGCGGGAGGGCCCTACGAGCAGTACTTC
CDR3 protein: CASSLGAGGPYEQYF

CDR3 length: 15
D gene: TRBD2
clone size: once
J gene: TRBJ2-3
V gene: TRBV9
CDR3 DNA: TGTGCCAGCAGCAAAACTAGCGGTGGGACAGATACGCAGTATTTT
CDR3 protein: CASSKTSGGTDTQYF

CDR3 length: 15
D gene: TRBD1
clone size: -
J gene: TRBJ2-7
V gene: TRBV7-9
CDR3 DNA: TGTGCCAGCAGCTTAGTTCGGGACAGCGCATACGAGCAGTACTTC
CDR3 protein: CASSLVRDSAYEQYF